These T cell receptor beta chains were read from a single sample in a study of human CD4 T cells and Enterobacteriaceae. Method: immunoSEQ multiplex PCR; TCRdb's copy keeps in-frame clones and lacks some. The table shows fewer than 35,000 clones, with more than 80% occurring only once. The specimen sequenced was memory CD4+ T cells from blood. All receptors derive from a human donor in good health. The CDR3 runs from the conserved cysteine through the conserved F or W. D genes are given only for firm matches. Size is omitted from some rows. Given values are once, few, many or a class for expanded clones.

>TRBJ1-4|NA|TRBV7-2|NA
CASSLGTATNEKLFF
TGTGCCAGCAGCTTAGGTACCGCAACTAATGAAAAACTGTTTTTT
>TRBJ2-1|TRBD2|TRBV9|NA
CASSVVSGRAYNEQFF
TGTGCCAGCAGCGTAGTAAGCGGGAGGGCCTACAATGAGCAGTTCTTC
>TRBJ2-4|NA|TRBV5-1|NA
CASSSLEGAKNIQYF
TGCGCCAGCAGCTCACTAGAGGGAGCCAAAAACATTCAGTACTTC
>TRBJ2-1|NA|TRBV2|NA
CASTKDTYNEQFF
TGTGCCAGCACGAAAGACACCTACAATGAGCAGTTCTTC
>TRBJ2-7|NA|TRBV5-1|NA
CASGAGGLSYEQYF
TGCGCCAGCGGAGCCGGAGGGCTCTCCTACGAGCAGTACTTC
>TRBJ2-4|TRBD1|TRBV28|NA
CASSPYGQGDENIQYF
TGTGCCAGCAGTCCCTACGGACAGGGGGATGAAAACATTCAGTACTTC
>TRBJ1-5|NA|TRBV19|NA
CASTSLRTLGNQPQHF
TGTGCCAGTACCTCTTTAAGGACATTGGGTAATCAGCCCCAGCATTTT
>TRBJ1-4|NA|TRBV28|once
CATGTREKLFF
TGTGCCACCGGGACGCGGGAAAAACTGTTTTTT
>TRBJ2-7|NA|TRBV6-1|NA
CASSGAQLYEQYF
TGTGCCAGCAGTGGAGCCCAGTTGTACGAGCAGTACTTC
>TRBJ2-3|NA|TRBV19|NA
CASSPPWALATQYF
TGTGCCAGTAGCCCCCCTTGGGCGTTGGCTACGCAGTATTTT
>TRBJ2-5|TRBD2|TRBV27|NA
CASSLSIGLAGGRETQYF
TGTGCCAGCAGTTTATCTATCGGGCTAGCGGGAGGGCGAGAGACCCAGTACTTC
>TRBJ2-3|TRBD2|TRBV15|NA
CATSTQREWYTQYF
TGTGCCACCAGCACCCAGCGGGAGTGGTATACGCAGTATTTT
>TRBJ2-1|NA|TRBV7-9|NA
CASRPGAENEQFF
TGTGCCAGCAGGCCGGGGGCCGAGAATGAGCAGTTCTTC
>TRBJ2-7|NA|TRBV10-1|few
CASSESAYEQYF
TGCGCCAGCAGTGAATCTGCTTACGAGCAGTACTTC
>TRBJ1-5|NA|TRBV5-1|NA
CASSLGGENQPQHF
TGCGCCAGCAGCTTGGGAGGGGAAAATCAGCCCCAGCATTTT
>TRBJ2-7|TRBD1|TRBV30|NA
CACHPGTGNYEQYF
TGTGCCTGCCACCCCGGGACAGGGAACTACGAGCAGTACTTC
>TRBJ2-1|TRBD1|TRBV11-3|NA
CASRERQGWNEQFF
TGTGCCAGCAGGGAACGACAGGGATGGAATGAGCAGTTCTTC
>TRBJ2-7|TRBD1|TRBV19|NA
CASSTEGQGSAYEQYF
TGTGCCAGTAGTACTGAGGGACAGGGGAGCGCCTACGAGCAGTACTTC
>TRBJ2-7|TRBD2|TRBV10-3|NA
CATSGTRDDEQYF
TGTGCCACCTCAGGGACTAGAGATGACGAGCAGTACTTC
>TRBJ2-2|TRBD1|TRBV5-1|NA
CASSPGGQTWRTGELFF
TGCGCCAGCAGCCCAGGGGGACAGACGTGGAGAACCGGGGAGCTGTTTTTT
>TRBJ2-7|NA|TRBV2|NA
CASSRQGSSYEQYF
TGTGCCAGCAGTCGCCAGGGCAGCTCCTACGAGCAGTACTTC
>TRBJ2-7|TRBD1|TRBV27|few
CASSPDRIGEQYF
TGTGCCAGTTCCCCGGACAGGATAGGAGAGCAGTACTTC
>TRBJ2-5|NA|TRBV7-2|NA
CASSPTLTLETQYF
TGTGCCAGCAGCCCCACCTTGACGTTGGAGACCCAGTACTTC
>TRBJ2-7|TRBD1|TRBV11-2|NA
CASSLFEGAREQYF
TGTGCCAGCAGCCTCTTCGAGGGGGCGCGCGAGCAGTACTTC